Below, one TCR beta chain is given with its context. TCRdb reprocessed the 5' RACE reads via MiXCR and lists one record per CDR3 protein. The sample has 1.5 million to 2 million distinct CDR3 sequences; less than 40% are singletons. V was shortened by 1 base and J by 10 bases, with 13 bases between the two germline ends. Germline CDR1 and CDR2: SGHDN and FVKESK. The CDR3 runs 14 residues. This entry belongs to a study of identical twins. The TCR comes from a newborn girl in good health. The chain is built from TRBV14 and TRBJ1-4; D gene ambiguous. What was sequenced was cord blood. CDR3 coding DNA: TGTGCCAGCAGCCAAGGATTGGTGAGAGGAAAACTGTTTTTT. It codes for CASSQGLVRGKLFF.